This TCR beta chain was identified during a study of blood T cell repertoires in COVID-19. Per the original methods: Nucleated cell number was recorded as an estimate derived from reference gene primer amplification. The data were produced by immunoSEQ multiplex PCR, yet TCRdb's version contains in-frame clones alone and is incomplete. D and trimming come from the DNA, and the V and J calls and clone size come from that table. Seen here are around 250,000 clones, roughly 89% observed once, and the top ten hold roughly 3.7%. The length of the CDR3 is 15 residues. Trimming pared 4 bases from V and 2 bases from J, leaving 13 bases between. The V gene's germline CDR1 is MNHEY and CDR2 SVGEGT. Clinical histories supplied by participants themselves formed the basis of cohort assignment.

The receptor was isolated from a woman aged 25 to 39 who had recovered from COVID-19. Sample: PBMCs or T cells enriched from blood (not recorded which). V and J are TRBV6-2 or TRBV6-3 and TRBJ2-3; a possible D gene is TRBD2 (7 bases). CDR3 nucleotides: TGTGCCAGCAGTTTACGAGGGGGGGCCACAGATACGCAGTATTTT. Translation: CASSLRGGATDTQYF.